This T cell receptor (beta chain) was retrieved from a study of long-term antiretroviral therapy in people with HIV. This clone was seen more than once but under ten times. The authors ran the immunoSEQ assay, v3.0, at survey level. Produced via immunoSEQ multiplex PCR; TCRdb's table is partial and in-frame only. Among about 7,800 clones listed, over 75% were seen once. Germline CDR1 LNHDA, CDR2 SQIVND (reference sequence). V was trimmed by 6 bases and J by 10 bases, leaving 10 bases between them. This CDR3 has 11 amino acids. The V gene is TRBV19, the J gene TRBJ1-3; no firm D call. The sequence came from a man aged 35 to 55 with HIV. The source was unsorted PBMCs, collected 2.5 to 2.7 years before starting antiretroviral therapy. DNA of the CDR3: TGTGCCAGTAGAGGGATCAAGACCATATATTTT. Its translation: CASRGIKTIYF.